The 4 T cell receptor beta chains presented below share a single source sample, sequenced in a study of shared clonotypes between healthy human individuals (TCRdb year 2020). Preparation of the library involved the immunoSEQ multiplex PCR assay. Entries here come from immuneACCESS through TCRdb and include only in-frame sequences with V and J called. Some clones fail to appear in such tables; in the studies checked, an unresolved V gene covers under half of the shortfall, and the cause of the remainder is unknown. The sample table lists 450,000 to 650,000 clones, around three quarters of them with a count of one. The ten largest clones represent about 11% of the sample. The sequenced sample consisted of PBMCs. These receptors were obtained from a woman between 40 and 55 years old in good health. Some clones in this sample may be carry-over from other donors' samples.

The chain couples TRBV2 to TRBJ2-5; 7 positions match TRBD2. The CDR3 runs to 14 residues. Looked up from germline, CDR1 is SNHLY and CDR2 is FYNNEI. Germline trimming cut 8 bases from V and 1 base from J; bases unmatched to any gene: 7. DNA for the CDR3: TGTGCCAGCGCCTCGGGGGGATTCCAAGAGACCCAGTACTTC. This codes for CASASGGFQETQYF.

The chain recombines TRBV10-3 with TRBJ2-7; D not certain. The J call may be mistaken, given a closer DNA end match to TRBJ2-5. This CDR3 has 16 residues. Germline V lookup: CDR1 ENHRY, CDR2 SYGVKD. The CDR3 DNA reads TGTGCCATCAGCGCAACGGCCGTGGGGTTCGGGGAGACCCAGTACTTC. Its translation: CAISATAVGFGETQYF.

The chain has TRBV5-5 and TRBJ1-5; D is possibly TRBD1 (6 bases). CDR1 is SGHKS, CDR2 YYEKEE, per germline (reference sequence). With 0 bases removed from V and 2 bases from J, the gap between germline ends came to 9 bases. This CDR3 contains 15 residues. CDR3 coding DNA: TGTGCCAGCAGCTTGGTTCCAGGGGGCAATCAGCCCCAGCATTTT. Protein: CASSLVPGGNQPQHF.

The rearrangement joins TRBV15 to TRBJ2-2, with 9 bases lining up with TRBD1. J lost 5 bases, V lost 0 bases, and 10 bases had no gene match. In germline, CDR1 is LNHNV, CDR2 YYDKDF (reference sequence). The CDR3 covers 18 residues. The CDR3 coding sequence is TGTGCCACCAGCAGAGACCTGGACAGGGGAGTATGGACCGGGGAGCTGTTTTTT. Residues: CATSRDLDRGVWTGELFF.